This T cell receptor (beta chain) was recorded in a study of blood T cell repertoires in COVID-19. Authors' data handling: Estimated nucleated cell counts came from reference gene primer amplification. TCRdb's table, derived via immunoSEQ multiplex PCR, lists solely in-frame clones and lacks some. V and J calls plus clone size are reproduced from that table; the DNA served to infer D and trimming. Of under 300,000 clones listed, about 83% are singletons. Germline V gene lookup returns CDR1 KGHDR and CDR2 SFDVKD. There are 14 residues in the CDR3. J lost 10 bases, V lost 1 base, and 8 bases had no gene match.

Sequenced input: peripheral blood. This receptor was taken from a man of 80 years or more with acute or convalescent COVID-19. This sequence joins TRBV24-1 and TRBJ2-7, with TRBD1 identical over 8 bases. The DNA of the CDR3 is TGTGCCACCAGTGATTTAACCGGGACAGGCCCCCAGTACTTC. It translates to CATSDLTGTGPQYF.